Below, 21 T cell receptor beta chains from the same sample are listed, as sequenced in a study of blood T cell repertoires in COVID-19. Assay used: immunoSEQ multiplex PCR; TCRdb lists only in-frame clones, some missing. The data show about 76,000 clones, with around 86% seen just once and roughly 28% held by the top ten. The sequencing input was peripheral blood. The origin of the receptors is a woman of 80 years or more with active or convalescent COVID-19.

This chain links TRBV5-1 with TRBJ2-1; 9 bases align to TRBD2. The CDR3 covers 19 residues. The trim removed 3 bases at V and 0 bases at J, leaving 13 bases unmatched. Germline values: CDR1 SGHRS, CDR2 YFSETQ. CDR3 region: CASSWEPLAGSRSYNEQFF. The CDR3 DNA reads TGCGCCAGCAGCTGGGAACCTCTAGCGGGGTCTCGCTCCTACAATGAGCAGTTCTTC.

This chain links TRBV13 with TRBJ2-2; 9 nucleotides line up with TRBD1. V lost 5 bases and J lost 4; bases outside the gene matches: 5. Germline V gene sequence: CDR1 PRHDT, CDR2 FYEKMQ (reference sequence). This CDR3 spans 15 amino acids. CDR3 region: CASSAGTGSTGELFF. The CDR3 DNA follows: TGTGCCAGCAGCGCTGGGACAGGGAGCACCGGGGAGCTGTTTTTT.

This clone showed up just once. J is TRBJ1-6 and V is TRBV6-5; no definite D call. Per germline, CDR1 MNHEY and CDR2 SVGAGI. The CDR3 length is 14 residues. V lost 1 base to trimming and J lost 10 bases, with 11 bases between them. The CDR3 region has the DNA TGTGCCAGCAGTTACTTCCGGGAGCGGTCACCCCTCCACTTT. This translates into CASSYFRERSPLHF.

The V call is TRBV5-6, the J call TRBJ1-4; D is uncertain. V was cut by 1 base and J by 0 bases, with 13 bases left in between. Germline V lookup: CDR1 SGHDT, CDR2 YYEEEE. There are 17 residues in the CDR3. The CDR3: CASSLMAGSATNEKLFF. The CDR3 nucleotides are TGTGCCAGCAGCTTGATGGCAGGCAGTGCAACTAATGAAAAACTGTTTTTT.

This clone was detected once. The rearrangement joins TRBV5-1 to TRBJ2-2, with 8 bases lining up with TRBD2. CDR3 size: 15 residues. Germline lookup yields CDR1 SGHRS and CDR2 YFSETQ. The ends lost 4 bases at V and 0 bases at J; junction bases unmatched: 2. The CDR3 DNA reads TGCGCCAGCAGCACTAGCGGAGCGAACACCGGGGAGCTGTTTTTT. This translates into CASSTSGANTGELFF.

The V call is TRBV27, the J call TRBJ1-5; D remains unclear. The V gene's germline CDR1 is MNHEY and CDR2 SMNVEV (reference sequence). Trimming removed 5 bases from V and 4 bases from J, with 9 bases in between. The CDR3 has 13 amino acids. The CDR3 DNA reads TGTGCCAGCAGTCTGGAGCGAAATCAGCCCCAGCATTTT. Translated, it gives CASSLERNQPQHF.

The gene calls are TRBV3-1 (or the pseudogene TRBV3-2) and TRBJ2-1; 11 bases are shared with TRBD1. From germline, CDR1 is LGHDT and CDR2 YNNKEL (reference sequence). V shed 2 bases and J 6 bases; nucleotides not matched to a gene: 6. The CDR3 loop spans 16 amino acids. This chain's CDR3 is CASSQPLGTGGNEQFF. The CDR3 region has the DNA TGTGCCAGCAGCCAACCACTCGGGACAGGGGGCAATGAGCAGTTCTTC.

Judged by abundance, this clone is medium-sized (0.01 to 0.1%). The gene calls are TRBV10-1 and TRBJ2-5; tentatively, D is TRBD1 (6 bases). The CDR3 is 13 amino acids. Germline-derived CDR1 and CDR2 are WNHNN and SYGVQD (reference sequence). V was trimmed by 3 bases and J by 5 bases, leaving 10 bases between them. CDR3 sequence (DNA): TGCGCCAGCAGTGAAGGGGGTTCGGAGACCCAGTACTTC. Amino acid sequence: CASSEGGSETQYF.

This clone was observed a handful of times. The gene calls are TRBV5-1 and TRBJ2-1; D is perhaps TRBD2 (5 bases). CDR1 and CDR2 (germline): SGHRS, YFSETQ. Between the trimmed V and J ends, which lost 0 bases and 8 bases, there was a span of 9 bases. The CDR3 has 13 amino acids. Here the CDR3 DNA reads TGCGCCAGCAGCTTGGCTAGCAGGTATGAGCAGTTCTTC. Amino acid sequence: CASSLASRYEQFF.

This chain joins TRBV7-3 and TRBJ1-1; no clear D gene. V was shortened by 1 base and J by 3 bases, with 6 bases between the two germline ends. Germline V gene sequence: CDR1 SGHTA, CDR2 FQGTGA. CDR3 length: 13 amino acids. CDR3 bases: TGTGCCAGCAGCTTAAGGGCCCACACTGAAGCTTTCTTT. Translating gives CASSLRAHTEAFF.

J is TRBJ1-5 and V is TRBV30, with 8 bases fitting TRBD1. The CDR3 contains 14 residues. V dropped 1 base and J dropped 4; count of bases not matched to a gene: 3. Germline CDR1 GTSNPN, CDR2 SVGIG (reference sequence). This CDR3 is CAWSGTGRNQPQHF. The CDR3 coding sequence is TGTGCCTGGAGTGGGACAGGGAGAAATCAGCCCCAGCATTTT.

The table lists this clone with a count of one. The CDR3 loop reads CASSYSGAGGPENEQFF. In DNA form, the CDR3 reads TGTGCCAGCAGTTACTCCGGGGCGGGGGGGCCGGAAAATGAGCAGTTCTTC. V gene TRBV6-2 or TRBV6-3 combines with J gene TRBJ2-1, with 9 bases matching TRBD2. The CDR3 length is 17 residues. Germline trimming cut 0 bases from V and 7 bases from J; bases unmatched to any gene: 10. Germline CDR1 reads MNHEY; CDR2 reads SVGEGT.

This chain joins TRBV6-2 or TRBV6-3 and TRBJ2-1; 9 bases are shared with TRBD2. CDR3 size: 17 residues. CDR1 and CDR2 from the germline V gene are MNHEY and SVGEGT. V lost 0 bases to trimming and J lost 4 bases; unmatched junction nucleotides: 7. The CDR3 spells CASSYSMSGGTYNEQFF. For the CDR3, the DNA is TGTGCCAGCAGTTACTCGATGAGCGGGGGGACTTACAATGAGCAGTTCTTC.

The V and J genes are TRBV7-2 and TRBJ1-1; 8 bases agree with TRBD1. The length of the CDR3 is 17 residues. CDR1 and CDR2 from the germline V gene are SGHTA and FQGNSA. V lost 5 bases, J lost 0 bases, and 11 bases stayed unmatched. CDR3 in amino acids: CASSQGTGELMNTEAFF. CDR3 DNA: TGTGCCAGCAGCCAAGGGACAGGAGAACTCATGAACACTGAAGCTTTCTTT.

This rearrangement joins TRBV7-8 to TRBJ2-1, with 9 bases aligning to TRBD1. CDR1 SGHVS and CDR2 FQNEAQ come from the germline V gene. CDR3 size: 13 residues. J lost 9 bases, V lost 5 bases, and 5 bases had no gene match. The CDR3 sequence: CASSRQGGGEQFF. The CDR3 region has the DNA TGTGCCAGCAGCCGACAGGGGGGTGGTGAGCAGTTCTTC. Together with reference TRBV7-8 and TRBJ2-1, the CDR3 gives the full variable domain: GAGVSQSPRYKVAKRGQDVALRCDPISGHVSLFWYQQALGQGPEFLTYFQNEAQLDKSGLPSDRFFAERPEGSVSTLKIQRTQQEDSAVYLCASSRQGGGEQFFGPGTRLTVL.

The J gene is TRBJ2-5, the V gene TRBV6-5; 9 nucleotides match TRBD1. Germline CDR1 reads MNHEY; CDR2 reads SVGAGI. V shed 6 bases, J shed 2 bases, and the junction held 7 bases outside the gene matches. This CDR3 contains 15 residues. The CDR3 bases are TGTGCCAGCAGCCGGACAGGGGTAAGACAAGAGACCCAGTACTTC. Amino acid sequence: CASSRTGVRQETQYF.

The chain carries TRBV29-1 and TRBJ2-2; no reliable D call. CDR1 SQVTM and CDR2 ANQGSEA come from the germline V gene. V gave up 4 bases and J gave up 4 bases, with 13 bases separating them. The length of the CDR3 is 14 residues. The CDR3 spells CSVGGASSTGELFF. The CDR3 bases are TGCAGCGTTGGAGGAGCCTCGAGCACCGGGGAGCTGTTTTTT.

V usage is TRBV3-1 (or the pseudogene TRBV3-2) and J usage is TRBJ1-1, with D unclear. The CDR3 has 14 residues. The germline V gene encodes CDR1 LGHDT and CDR2 YNNKEL (reference sequence). Trimming took 1 base from V and 1 from J, leaving 7 bases between them. Here the CDR3 reads CASSQGYRNTEAFF. CDR3 sequence (DNA): TGTGCCAGCAGCCAAGGTTACAGGAACACTGAAGCTTTCTTT.

The V call is TRBV11-2, the J call TRBJ2-3; TRBD2 is a possible D gene (5 bases). The length of the CDR3 is 14 residues. CDR1 is SGHAT, CDR2 FQNNGV, per germline. Between the trimmed V and J ends, which lost 3 bases and 2 bases, there was a span of 9 bases. In DNA form, the CDR3 reads TGTGCCAGCAGCTTTACTAGTGCCACAGATACGCAGTATTTT. Amino acids: CASSFTSATDTQYF.

This chain joins TRBV19 and TRBJ1-3; D not resolved. Looked up from germline, CDR1 is LNHDA and CDR2 is SQIVND (reference sequence). The CDR3 runs to 14 residues. Trimming stripped 1 base from V and 0 bases from J, with 4 bases between. The CDR3 protein is CASSIADSGNTIYF. CDR3 sequence (DNA): TGTGCCAGTAGTATAGCAGACTCTGGAAACACCATATATTTT.

This clone was counted only a few times. V gene TRBV11-2 combines with J gene TRBJ1-3; tentatively, D is TRBD1 (5 bases). The CDR3 totals 15 residues. V gave up 5 bases and J gave up 3 bases, with 14 bases separating them. Germline values: CDR1 SGHAT, CDR2 FQNNGV. The CDR3 coding sequence is TGTGCCAGCAGCCCGGGCAGGGTAATTGGAAACACCATATATTTT. Its translation: CASSPGRVIGNTIYF.